The clone carrying this T cell receptor beta chain has only one observation. No antigen is known for it. This sample stems from a study of T cell repertoires in cytomegalovirus infection. Study-wide context: Public TCR beta signatures were indicative of both CMV infection and a matching HLA type.

Germline trimming cut 2 bases from V and 2 bases from J; bases unmatched to any gene: 5. The germline gives CDR1 SGHDN, CDR2 FVKESK. There are 16 residues in the CDR3. Using its own MiXCR run on the reads, TCRdb lists one record per CDR3 protein. The profile shows about 500,000 distinct CDR3 sequences, about 33% of them singletons. Study-wide points: Frequencies of public TCR beta families were cumulated, and this identified carriers of CMV plus the relevant HLA. The ex vivo response showed dominance by HLA-C-restricted CMV-specific TCR beta clonotypes.

The chain couples TRBV14 to TRBJ2-3; TRBD2 matches at 9 bases. The sequence came from a human donor in good health (CMV status not recorded). Some clones in this sample may be carry-over from other donors' samples. This material consisted of cultured PBMCs, taken from culture after CMV antigen stimulation. The CDR3, as DNA: TGTGCCAGCAGCCAAACCCTAGCGGGGATCACAGATACGCAGTATTTT. Translated, it gives CASSQTLAGITDTQYF.